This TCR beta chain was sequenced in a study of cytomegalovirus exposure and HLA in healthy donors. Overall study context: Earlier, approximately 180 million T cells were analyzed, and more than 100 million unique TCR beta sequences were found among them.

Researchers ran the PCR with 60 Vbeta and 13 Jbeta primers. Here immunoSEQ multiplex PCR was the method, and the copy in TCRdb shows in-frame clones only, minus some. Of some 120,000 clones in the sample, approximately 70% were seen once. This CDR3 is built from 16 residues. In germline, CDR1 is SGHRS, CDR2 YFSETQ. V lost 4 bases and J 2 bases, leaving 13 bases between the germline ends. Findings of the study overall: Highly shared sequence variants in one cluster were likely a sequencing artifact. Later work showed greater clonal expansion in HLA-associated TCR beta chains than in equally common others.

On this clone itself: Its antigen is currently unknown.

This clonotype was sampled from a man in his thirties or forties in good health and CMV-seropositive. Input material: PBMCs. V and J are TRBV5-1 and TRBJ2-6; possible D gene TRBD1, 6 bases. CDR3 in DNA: TGCGCCAGCAGCGCTTCAGGGGATCCTGGGGCCAACGTCCTGACTTTC. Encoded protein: CASSASGDPGANVLTF. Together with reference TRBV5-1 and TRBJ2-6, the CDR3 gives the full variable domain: KAGVTQTPRYLIKTRGQQVTLSCSPISGHRSVSWYQQTPGQGLQFLFEYFSETQRNKGNFPGRFSGRQFSNSRSEMNVSTLELGDSALYLCASSASGDPGANVLTFGAGSRLTVL.